A single T cell receptor (beta chain) is shown here with its context. Libraries were prepared by immunoSEQ multiplex PCR; TCRdb keeps only in-frame clonotypes and omits some of them. Of roughly 200,000 clones listed, around four fifths were seen once; the top ten hold about 7%. The record originates from a study of blood T cell repertoires in COVID-19. The wider study: Collection of acute and convalescent COVID-19 samples took place in the United States, Italy and Spain. Sources were T cells, B-cell-depleted T cells, or PBMCs; the material itself was cDNA or gDNA.

Seattle's cohort entered during active infection and was followed longitudinally. Germline lookup yields CDR1 LNHDA and CDR2 SQIVND (reference sequence). V was trimmed by 11 bases and J by 2 bases, leaving 21 bases between them. CDR3 length: 15 amino acids. This TCR derives from a woman aged 40 to 49 with COVID-19, enrolled during active disease. The chain recombines TRBV19 with TRBJ1-2; D may be TRBD1 (5 bases). Sequenced input: peripheral blood. CDR3 nucleotides: TGTGCCTCAGGGCAGCAAGGAGCTTTAAACTATGGCTACACCTTC. Its translation: CASGQQGALNYGYTF. Drawing the rest from reference TRBV19 and TRBJ1-2, the complete variable domain is DGGITQSPKYLFRKEGQNVTLSCEQNLNHDAMYWYRQDPGQGLRLIYYSQIVNDFQKGDIAEGYSVSREKKESFPLTVTSAQKNPTAFYLCASGQQGALNYGYTFGSGTRLTVV.